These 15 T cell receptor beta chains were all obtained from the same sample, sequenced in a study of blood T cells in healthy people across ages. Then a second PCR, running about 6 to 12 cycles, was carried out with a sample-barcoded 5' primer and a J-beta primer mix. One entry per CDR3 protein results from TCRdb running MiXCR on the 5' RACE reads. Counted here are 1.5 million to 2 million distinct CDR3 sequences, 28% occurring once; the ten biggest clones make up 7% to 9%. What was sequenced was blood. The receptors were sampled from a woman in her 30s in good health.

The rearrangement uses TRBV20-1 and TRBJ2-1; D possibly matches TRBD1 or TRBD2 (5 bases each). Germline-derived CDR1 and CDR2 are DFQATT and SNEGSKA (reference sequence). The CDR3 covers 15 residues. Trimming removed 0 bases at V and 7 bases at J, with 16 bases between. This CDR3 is CSARDTTSGGNEQFF. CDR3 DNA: TGCAGTGCTAGAGATACCACTAGTGGGGGAAATGAGCAGTTCTTC.

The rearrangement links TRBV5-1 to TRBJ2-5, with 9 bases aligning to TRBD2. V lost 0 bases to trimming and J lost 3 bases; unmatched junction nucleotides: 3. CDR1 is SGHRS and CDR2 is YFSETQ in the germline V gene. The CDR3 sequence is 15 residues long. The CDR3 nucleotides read TGCGCCAGCAGCTTGGGACTAGCGGCGGAAGAGACCCAGTACTTC. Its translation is CASSLGLAAEETQYF.

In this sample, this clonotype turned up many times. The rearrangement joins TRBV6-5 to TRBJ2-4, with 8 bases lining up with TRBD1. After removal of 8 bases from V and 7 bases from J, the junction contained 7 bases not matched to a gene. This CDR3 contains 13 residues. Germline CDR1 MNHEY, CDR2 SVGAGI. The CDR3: CASGRQGWNIQYF. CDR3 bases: TGTGCCAGCGGGAGACAGGGGTGGAACATTCAGTACTTC.

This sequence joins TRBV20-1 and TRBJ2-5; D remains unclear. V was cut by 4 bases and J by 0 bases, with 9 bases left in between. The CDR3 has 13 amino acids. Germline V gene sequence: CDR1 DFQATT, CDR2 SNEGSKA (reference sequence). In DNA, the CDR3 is TGCAGTGCTAAGGGCACTTACCAAGAGACCCAGTACTTC. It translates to CSAKGTYQETQYF.

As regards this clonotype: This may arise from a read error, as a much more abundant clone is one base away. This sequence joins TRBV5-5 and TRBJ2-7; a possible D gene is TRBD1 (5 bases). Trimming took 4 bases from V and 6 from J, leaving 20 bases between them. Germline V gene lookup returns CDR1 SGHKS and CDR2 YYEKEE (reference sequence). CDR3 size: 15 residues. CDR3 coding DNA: TGTGCCAGCAGCCAGGGTTCCGTACCGCCCCTCGAGCAGTACTTC. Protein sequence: CASSQGSVPPLEQYF.

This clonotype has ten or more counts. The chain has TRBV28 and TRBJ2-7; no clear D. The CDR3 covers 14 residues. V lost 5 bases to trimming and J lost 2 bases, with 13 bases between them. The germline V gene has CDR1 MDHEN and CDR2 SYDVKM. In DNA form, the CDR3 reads TGTGCCAGCAGTCCGTACCTTGTAGCCTACGAGCAGTACTTC. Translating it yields CASSPYLVAYEQYF. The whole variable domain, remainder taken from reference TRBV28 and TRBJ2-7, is DVKVTQSSRYLVKRTGEKVFLECVQDMDHENMFWYRQDPGLGLRLIYFSYDVKMKEKGDIPEGYSVSREKKERFSLILESASTNQTSMYLCASSPYLVAYEQYFGPGTRLTVT.

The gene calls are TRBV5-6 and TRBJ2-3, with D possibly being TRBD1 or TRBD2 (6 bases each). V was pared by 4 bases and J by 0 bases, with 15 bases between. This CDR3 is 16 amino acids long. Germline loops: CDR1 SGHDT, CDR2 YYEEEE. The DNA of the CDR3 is TGTGCCAGCAGCCGCGTAGGGGGGTTTAGCACAGATACGCAGTATTTT. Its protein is CASSRVGGFSTDTQYF.

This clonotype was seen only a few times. This chain's CDR3 is CASSGAGGAAEQYF. DNA for the CDR3: TGCGCCAGCAGTGGCGCGGGGGGAGCGGCCGAGCAGTACTTC. The genes are TRBV5-1 and TRBJ2-7, with 8 bases that match TRBD2. Germline CDR1 SGHRS, CDR2 YFSETQ. The CDR3 extends over 14 amino acids. The J segment lost 6 bases and the V segment lost 5 bases, leaving 10 bases of the junction unmatched. The entire variable domain, with the rest obtained from reference TRBV5-1 and TRBJ2-7, is as follows: KAGVTQTPRYLIKTRGQQVTLSCSPISGHRSVSWYQQTPGQGLQFLFEYFSETQRNKGNFPGRFSGRQFSNSRSEMNVSTLELGDSALYLCASSGAGGAAEQYFGPGTRLTVT.

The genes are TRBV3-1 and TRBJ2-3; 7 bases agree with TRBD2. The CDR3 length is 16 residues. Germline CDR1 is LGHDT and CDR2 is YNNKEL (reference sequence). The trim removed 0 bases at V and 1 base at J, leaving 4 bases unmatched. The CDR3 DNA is TGTGCCAGCAGCCAAGATCCGGCGGGGGGCACAGATACGCAGTATTTT. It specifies CASSQDPAGGTDTQYF.

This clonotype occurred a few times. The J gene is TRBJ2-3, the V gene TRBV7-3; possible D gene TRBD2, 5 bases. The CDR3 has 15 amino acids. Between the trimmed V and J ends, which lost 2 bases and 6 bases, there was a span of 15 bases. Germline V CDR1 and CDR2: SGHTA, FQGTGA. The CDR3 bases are TGTGCCAGCAGCTTAGGACTCGAGCGGTCCGATACGCAGTATTTT. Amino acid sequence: CASSLGLERSDTQYF.

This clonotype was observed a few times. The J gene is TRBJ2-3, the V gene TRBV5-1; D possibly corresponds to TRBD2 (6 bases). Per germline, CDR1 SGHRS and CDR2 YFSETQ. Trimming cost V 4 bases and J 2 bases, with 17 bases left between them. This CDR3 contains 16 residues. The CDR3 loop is CASSPGAGVLTDTQYF. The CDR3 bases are TGCGCCAGCAGCCCGGGAGCCGGGGTCCTCACAGATACGCAGTATTTT.

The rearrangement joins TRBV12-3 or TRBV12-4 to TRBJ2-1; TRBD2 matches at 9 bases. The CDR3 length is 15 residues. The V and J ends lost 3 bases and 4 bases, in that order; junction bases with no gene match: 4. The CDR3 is CASSFETSGYNEQFF. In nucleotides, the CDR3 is TGTGCCAGCAGTTTTGAGACTAGCGGATACAATGAGCAGTTCTTC.

CDR3 DNA sequence: TGTGCCAGCAGCTCAACAGGGACGGCCAAAAACATTCAGTACTTC. It encodes CASSSTGTAKNIQYF. V gene TRBV28 combines with J gene TRBJ2-4; a possible D gene is TRBD1 (6 bases). CDR3 length: 15 amino acids. V gave up 6 bases and J gave up 1 base, with 13 bases separating them. Germline assignment: CDR1 MDHEN and CDR2 SYDVKM. Together with reference TRBV28 and TRBJ2-4, the CDR3 gives the full variable domain: DVKVTQSSRYLVKRTGEKVFLECVQDMDHENMFWYRQDPGLGLRLIYFSYDVKMKEKGDIPEGYSVSREKKERFSLILESASTNQTSMYLCASSSTGTAKNIQYFGAGTRLSVL.

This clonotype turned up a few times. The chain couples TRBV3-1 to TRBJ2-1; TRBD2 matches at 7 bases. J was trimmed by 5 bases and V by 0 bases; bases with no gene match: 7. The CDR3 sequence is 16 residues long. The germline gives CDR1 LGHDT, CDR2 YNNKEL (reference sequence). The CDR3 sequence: CASSQDLWGLHNEQFF. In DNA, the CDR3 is TGTGCCAGCAGCCAAGATCTTTGGGGACTACACAATGAGCAGTTCTTC.

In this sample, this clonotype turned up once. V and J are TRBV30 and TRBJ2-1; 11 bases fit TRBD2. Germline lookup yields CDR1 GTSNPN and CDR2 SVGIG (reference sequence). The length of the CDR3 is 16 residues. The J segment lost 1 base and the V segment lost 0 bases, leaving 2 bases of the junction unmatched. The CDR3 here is CAWSVGLAGSYNEQFF. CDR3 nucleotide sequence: TGTGCCTGGAGTGTCGGACTAGCGGGTTCCTACAATGAGCAGTTCTTC.